What follows are 22 T cell receptor beta chains derived from one specimen sequenced in a study of STAT5B mutations in CD4+ large granular lymphocyte leukemia. Assay used: immunoSEQ multiplex PCR; TCRdb lists only in-frame clones, some missing. The sample has tens of thousands of clones, 70% to 85% seen once. Sequencing was carried out using CD4+ T cells from blood buffy coats. The receptor set was obtained from a human donor in good health.

The rearrangement joins TRBV9 to TRBJ2-7; 7 nucleotides align to TRBD1. The germline V gene encodes CDR1 SGDLS and CDR2 YYNGEE. The CDR3 loop spans 15 amino acids. After removal of 0 bases from V and 2 bases from J, the junction contained 5 bases not matched to a gene. This CDR3 is CASSVEGGHAYEQYF. The DNA of the CDR3 is TGTGCCAGCAGCGTAGAAGGGGGCCACGCCTACGAGCAGTACTTC.

The J gene is TRBJ2-5, the V gene TRBV4-1; TRBD2 matches at 12 bases. There are 16 residues in the CDR3. Germline trimming cut 1 base from V and 5 bases from J; bases unmatched to any gene: 5. CDR1 MGHRA and CDR2 YSYEKL come from the germline V gene. CDR3 loop: CASSQGLAGGRETQYF. The CDR3 bases are TGCGCCAGCAGCCAAGGGCTAGCGGGGGGGCGCGAGACCCAGTACTTC.

The chain carries TRBV5-4 and TRBJ2-7, with D maybe TRBD1 (6 bases). The germline V gene has CDR1 SGHNT and CDR2 YYREEE (reference sequence). The V gene lost 4 bases and the J gene lost 3 bases, with 11 bases spanning the gap. This CDR3 has 13 residues. CDR3 sequence reads: CASSSGQNYEQYF. The CDR3 bases are TGTGCCAGCAGCAGCGGACAGAACTACGAGCAGTACTTC.

This chain's CDR3 is CASSQDEMTGSYEQYF. CDR3 in DNA: TGTGCCAGCAGCCAAGATGAGATGACAGGCTCCTACGAGCAGTACTTC. This rearrangement joins TRBV4-2 to TRBJ2-7, with a weak D call TRBD1 (6 bases). The CDR3 extends over 16 amino acids. Germline V gene data show CDR1 as LGHNA and CDR2 as YNFKEQ. The germline V and J ends were trimmed by 0 bases and 0 bases, with 12 bases remaining between them.

V usage is TRBV10-3 and J usage is TRBJ2-6, with 7 positions matching TRBD1. Germline CDR1 reads ENHRY; CDR2 reads SYGVKD. This CDR3 spans 14 amino acids. V shed 10 bases and J 4 bases; nucleotides not matched to a gene: 7. The CDR3 DNA reads as TGTGCCACCCCAGGACAGGCCGGGGCCAACGTCCTGACTTTC. It translates to CATPGQAGANVLTF.

This clone has just one count. The V gene is TRBV27, the J gene TRBJ1-5; tentatively, D is TRBD1 (5 bases). The germline CDR1 and CDR2 sequences are MNHEY and SMNVEV (reference sequence). The CDR3 consists of 15 residues. The germline V and J ends were trimmed by 6 bases and 2 bases, with 14 bases remaining between them. The CDR3 loop is CASRPGFDGNQPQHF. The CDR3 DNA reads as TGTGCCAGCAGACCAGGGTTTGATGGCAATCAGCCCCAGCATTTT.

The chain joins TRBV6-6 to TRBJ2-7, with a tentative D call TRBD1 (5 bases). This CDR3 has 12 amino acids. V was pared by 0 bases and J by 9 bases, with 9 bases between. Germline CDR1 and CDR2: MNHNY and SVGAGI (reference sequence). The CDR3 DNA reads as TGTGCCAGCAGTTACTCGATGGGGCGGCAGTACTTC. As protein: CASSYSMGRQYF.

This chain uses TRBV4-1 with TRBJ2-7; 13 bases align to TRBD2. This CDR3 comprises 14 residues. V shed 6 bases, J shed 5 bases, and the junction held 4 bases outside the gene matches. Per the germline V gene, CDR1 is MGHRA and CDR2 is YSYEKL. The CDR3 DNA follows: TGCGCCAGCAGATCACTAGCGGGAGGGGACGAGCAGTACTTC. It yields the protein CASRSLAGGDEQYF.

This chain joins TRBV13 and TRBJ2-3; no clear D gene. Trimming left V 2 bases short and J 6 bases short, with 9 bases between. The CDR3 runs 13 residues. The germline V gene has CDR1 PRHDT and CDR2 FYEKMQ (reference sequence). The CDR3 loop reads CASSLSGPDTQYF. The CDR3 DNA sequence: TGTGCCAGCAGCTTAAGTGGCCCTGATACGCAGTATTTT.

The chain employs TRBV18 and TRBJ1-4; D is unresolved. Trimming stripped 5 bases from V and 3 bases from J, with 7 bases between. The CDR3 sequence is 13 residues long. Germline V gene data show CDR1 as KGHSH and CDR2 as LQKENI. The CDR3 sequence: CASSGRSNEKLFF. CDR3 DNA: TGTGCCAGCTCAGGACGGTCTAATGAAAAACTGTTTTTT. Looking up the rest from reference TRBV18 and TRBJ1-4 gives the full variable domain: NAGVMQNPRHLVRRRGQEARLRCSPMKGHSHVYWYRQLPEEGLKFMVYLQKENIIDESGMPKERFSAEFPKEGPSILRIQQVVRGDSAAYFCASSGRSNEKLFFGSGTQLSVL.

This sequence joins TRBV4-1 and TRBJ1-2; the D is unclear. In germline, CDR1 is MGHRA, CDR2 YSYEKL. The ends were cut back, 1 base at V and 4 bases at J, with 13 bases in the middle. This CDR3 is built from 15 residues. The CDR3 protein is CASSQGLEGFYGYTF. The DNA for the CDR3 is TGCGCCAGCAGCCAAGGGTTGGAGGGCTTCTATGGCTACACCTTC.

The chain carries TRBV27 and TRBJ2-2; 8 bases match TRBD1. Germline trimming cut 3 bases from V and 6 bases from J; bases unmatched to any gene: 6. The CDR3 runs 15 residues. Per the germline V gene, CDR1 is MNHEY and CDR2 is SMNVEV (reference sequence). The CDR3 nucleotides are TGTGCCAGCAGTTTCCCCCAGACAGGGGCCGGGGAGCTGTTTTTT. Translation gives CASSFPQTGAGELFF.

The chain carries TRBV29-1 and TRBJ2-7; D is ambiguous. V dropped 4 bases and J dropped 0 bases, with 10 bases sitting between them. Germline lookup yields CDR1 SQVTM and CDR2 ANQGSEA. The CDR3 has 13 residues. The CDR3 here is CSVAGRSSYEQYF. The DNA for the CDR3 is TGCAGCGTTGCTGGCAGGAGCTCCTACGAGCAGTACTTC.

The chain has TRBV5-1 and TRBJ1-3, with D maybe TRBD1 (5 bases). V lost 0 bases and J 0 bases, leaving 13 bases between the germline ends. Looked up from germline, CDR1 is SGHRS and CDR2 is YFSETQ. The CDR3 runs 17 residues. CDR3: CASSLAGGTYSGNTIYF. The CDR3 DNA sequence: TGCGCCAGCAGCTTGGCCGGGGGGACCTACTCTGGAAACACCATATATTTT.

This clone has more than one count but fewer than ten. The V and J genes are TRBV7-3 and TRBJ2-1; 13 positions agree with TRBD2. Germline V gene lookup returns CDR1 SGHTA and CDR2 FQGTGA. The CDR3 sequence is 16 residues long. V dropped 5 bases and J dropped 6; count of bases not matched to a gene: 7. The CDR3 region has the DNA TGTGCCAGCAGCGCCACTAGCGGGGGGGAGGGCAATGAGCAGTTCTTC. Translation gives CASSATSGGEGNEQFF.

This chain links TRBV30 with TRBJ2-3; the D is unclear. Trimming removed 2 bases from V and 6 bases from J, with 9 bases in between. The CDR3 runs to 12 residues. Germline assignment: CDR1 GTSNPN and CDR2 SVGIG (reference sequence). This CDR3 is CAWSLSRDTQYF. DNA of the CDR3: TGTGCCTGGAGTTTATCCCGGGATACGCAGTATTTT. Filled out from reference TRBV30 and TRBJ2-3, the complete variable domain reads SQTIHQWPATLVQPVGSPLSLECTVEGTSNPNLYWYRQAAGRGLQLLFYSVGIGQISSEVPQNLSASRPQDRQFILSSKKLLLSDSGFYLCAWSLSRDTQYFGPGTRLTVL.

The V and J genes are TRBV9 and TRBJ2-1; a possible D gene is TRBD2 (6 bases). The V end lost 4 bases, the J end lost 10 bases, and 12 bases lay between the germline ends. This CDR3 has 12 amino acids. CDR1 is SGDLS and CDR2 is YYNGEE in the germline V gene. The DNA of the CDR3 is TGTGCCAGCAGCCCGACTAGAGGGGAGCAGTTCTTC. This codes for CASSPTRGEQFF.

This chain connects TRBV6-5 to TRBJ1-4; D may be TRBD1 (5 bases). Germline-derived CDR1 and CDR2 are MNHEY and SVGAGI. CDR3 length: 14 residues. V was cut by 8 bases and J by 0 bases, with 10 bases left in between. CDR3 loop: CASGGVATNEKLFF. CDR3 DNA: TGTGCCAGCGGAGGGGTTGCAACTAATGAAAAACTGTTTTTT.

This clone has just a few counts. The chain carries TRBV14 and TRBJ1-1; perhaps TRBD1 as D (6 bases). The CDR3 contains 16 residues. V dropped 4 bases and J dropped 4 bases, with 19 bases sitting between them. CDR1 and CDR2 from the germline V gene are SGHDN and FVKESK. The CDR3 reads CASSRLRGGGSTEAFF. The DNA for the CDR3 is TGTGCCAGCAGCCGATTGAGGGGGGGTGGGAGCACTGAAGCTTTCTTT.

The chain combines TRBV19 with TRBJ2-1; D is undetermined. Germline CDR1 LNHDA, CDR2 SQIVND (reference sequence). CDR3 size: 12 residues. Trimming took off 11 bases at V and 1 base at J, with 9 bases between the two ends. CDR3 loop: CALDGSYNEQFF. The CDR3 nucleotides are TGTGCCTTAGACGGTTCCTACAATGAGCAGTTCTTC.

The chain has TRBV7-9 and TRBJ2-5; 8 positions agree with TRBD2. CDR3 length equals 15 residues. Unmatched junction bases numbered 6, after V lost 1 base and J lost 5 bases. CDR1 and CDR2 from the germline V gene are SEHNR and FQNEAQ (reference sequence). The CDR3 DNA is TGTGCCAGCAGCTTAGTTCTAGCGGGCTGGGAGACCCAGTACTTC. Its translation is CASSLVLAGWETQYF.

The J gene is TRBJ2-7, the V gene TRBV21-1; the table gives TRBD1 as D, unverified against the DNA. TRBV21-1 is tagged as a pseudogene. CDR3 length: 14 amino acids. The CDR3 coding sequence is TGTGCCAGCAGACACACAGCAAAATTCTACGAGCAGTACTTC. Amino acids: CASRHTAKFYEQYF.